Each of the 25 T cell receptor beta chains below was sequenced from the same sample in a study of beta chain features in type 1 diabetes. Expressed TCRB transcripts were sequenced because the isolated RNA had all been reverse transcribed beforehand. TCRdb keeps only in-frame clones here, not all; method: immunoSEQ multiplex PCR. Of about 24,000 clones in the sample, roughly three quarters were seen once. The specimen sequenced was Tregs from blood. All receptors come from a woman in her 40s in good health.

The chain carries TRBV6-5 and TRBJ2-7, with a weak D call TRBD1 (5 bases). The V gene lost 2 bases and the J gene lost 4 bases, with 12 bases spanning the gap. The length of the CDR3 is 14 residues. Germline CDR1 reads MNHEY; CDR2 reads SVGAGI. CDR3 region: CASSYQGEEYEQYF. The CDR3 region has the DNA TGTGCCAGCAGTTACCAGGGCGAGGAGTACGAGCAGTACTTC.

J is TRBJ2-7 and V is TRBV6-5; perhaps TRBD1 as D (6 bases). Trimming removed 6 bases from V and 7 bases from J, with 19 bases in between. Germline V gene data show CDR1 as MNHEY and CDR2 as SVGAGI. This CDR3 comprises 14 residues. As DNA, the CDR3 is TGTGCCAGCAGGATTAGGGGGAATTTGGGTGAGCAGTACTTC. This sequence encodes CASRIRGNLGEQYF.

The gene calls are TRBV11-2 and TRBJ2-2; D ambiguous. V was cut by 5 bases and J by 5 bases, with 12 bases left in between. The germline gives CDR1 SGHAT, CDR2 FQNNGV. The CDR3 spans 14 residues. CDR3 in DNA: TGTGCCAGCAGCCAATCGGCAGGAACCGGGGAGCTGTTTTTT. Its translation is CASSQSAGTGELFF.

The chain links TRBV5-5 to TRBJ1-5; 7 nucleotides match TRBD1. Germline CDR1 and CDR2: SGHKS and YYEKEE (reference sequence). The V segment lost 3 bases and the J segment 7 bases; nucleotides outside the gene matches: 7. This CDR3 comprises 14 residues. This chain's CDR3 is CASSSDRDGQPQHF. As DNA, the CDR3 is TGTGCCAGCAGCTCAGACAGGGATGGGCAGCCCCAGCATTTT.

This clone is a singleton in its sample. The gene calls are TRBV15 and TRBJ1-5, with no clear D. The CDR3 covers 15 residues. V gave up 0 bases and J gave up 0 bases, with 6 bases separating them. Germline CDR1 is LNHNV and CDR2 is YYDKDF (reference sequence). Written as DNA, the CDR3 is TGTGCCACCAGCAGAGATATCAGTAGCAATCAGCCCCAGCATTTT. Protein sequence: CATSRDISSNQPQHF.

V and J are TRBV5-5 and TRBJ2-1; tentatively, D is TRBD2 (6 bases). V lost 0 bases to trimming and J lost 2 bases, with 15 bases between them. Germline V gives CDR1 SGHKS, CDR2 YYEKEE (reference sequence). The CDR3 is made up of 17 amino acids. This chain's CDR3 is CASSLDWAGLAYNEQFF. The DNA for the CDR3 is TGTGCCAGCAGCTTGGATTGGGCGGGGTTGGCCTACAATGAGCAGTTCTTC.

The chain recombines TRBV6-6 with TRBJ2-3, with D tentatively TRBD1 (6 bases). V shed 0 bases and J shed 1 base, with 8 bases lying between them. Germline assignment: CDR1 MNHNY and CDR2 SVGAGI (reference sequence). This CDR3 contains 15 residues. Written as DNA, the CDR3 is TGTGCCAGCAGTTACTCGGGGGCAGGCACAGATACGCAGTATTTT. Its translation is CASSYSGAGTDTQYF.

The gene calls are TRBV5-1 and TRBJ1-1; 8 bases map to TRBD1. This CDR3 has 14 residues. Germline loops: CDR1 SGHRS, CDR2 YFSETQ. V gave up 4 bases and J gave up 5 bases; unmatched junction bases: 7. The CDR3 DNA is TGCGCCAGCAGCGAGGGACAGGCGGGAACTGAAGCTTTCTTT. This gives the protein CASSEGQAGTEAFF.

Here the CDR3 reads CASSQRQQETQYF. Written as DNA, the CDR3 is TGTGCCAGCAGCCAACGACAGCAAGAGACCCAGTACTTC. The chain employs TRBV28 and TRBJ2-5; perhaps TRBD1 as D (5 bases). V was pared by 6 bases and J by 2 bases, with 10 bases between. The germline V gene encodes CDR1 MDHEN and CDR2 SYDVKM. The CDR3 runs to 13 residues.

V usage is TRBV18 and J usage is TRBJ2-3; 8 bases map to TRBD1. Germline-derived CDR1 and CDR2 are KGHSH and LQKENI. The CDR3 runs 16 residues. V lost 6 bases to trimming and J lost 3 bases; unmatched junction nucleotides: 11. CDR3 in DNA: TGTGCCAGCTCTCTATTTGGGACAGGTCAAACAGATACGCAGTATTTT. Its protein product is CASSLFGTGQTDTQYF. Variable domain in full (rest from reference TRBV18 and TRBJ2-3): NAGVMQNPRHLVRRRGQEARLRCSPMKGHSHVYWYRQLPEEGLKFMVYLQKENIIDESGMPKERFSAEFPKEGPSILRIQQVVRGDSAAYFCASSLFGTGQTDTQYFGPGTRLTVL.

This chain connects TRBV5-1 to TRBJ2-1, with 8 nucleotides matching TRBD2. Unmatched junction bases numbered 14, after V lost 2 bases and J lost 10 bases. CDR3 length: 16 residues. Germline loops: CDR1 SGHRS, CDR2 YFSETQ. CDR3 in amino acids: CASSLAVAGLASEQFF. The CDR3 DNA is TGCGCCAGCAGCTTAGCCGTAGCGGGGCTAGCCAGCGAGCAGTTCTTC.

The chain uses TRBV7-2 and TRBJ2-3; 10 bases agree with TRBD2. The V gene's germline CDR1 is SGHTA and CDR2 FQGNSA. The CDR3 has 18 residues. The junction had 8 bases not matched to a gene; V was cut back by 1 base and J by 1 base. The CDR3 DNA follows: TGTGCCAGCAGCTTAGGAGTTTTAAGCGGGGGGGGCACAGATACGCAGTATTTT. Its protein product is CASSLGVLSGGGTDTQYF.

The chain links TRBV11-1 to TRBJ2-1; TRBD1 matches 7 bases. The V and J ends lost 5 bases and 11 bases, in that order; junction bases with no gene match: 6. CDR1 is SGHAT and CDR2 is FQDESV in the germline V gene (reference sequence). CDR3 length: 12 residues. This CDR3 reads CASSTPTGQQFF. The CDR3, as DNA: TGTGCCAGCAGCACCCCGACAGGGCAGCAGTTCTTC.

The chain employs TRBV4-3 and TRBJ2-5; 10 bases match TRBD1. The J call may not be correct, given that the DNA end is closer to TRBJ2-7. This CDR3 spans 16 amino acids. Germline V gene sequence: CDR1 LGHNA, CDR2 YSLEER. DNA of the CDR3: TGCGCCAGCAGCCAAGGTGAAGGGACAGGGGCCTACGAGCAGTACTTC. Residues: CASSQGEGTGAYEQYF.

There are a few counts of this clone. The chain employs TRBV5-1 and TRBJ2-7; D uncertain. V lost 0 bases and J 2 bases, leaving 9 bases between the germline ends. The CDR3 extends over 14 amino acids. Per the germline V gene, CDR1 is SGHRS and CDR2 is YFSETQ. CDR3 sequence reads: CASSLVSKTYEQYF. The DNA of the CDR3 is TGCGCCAGCAGCTTGGTCAGTAAGACCTACGAGCAGTACTTC.

The chain uses TRBV7-2 and TRBJ1-4; TRBD1 is a possible D gene (6 bases). CDR1 is SGHTA, CDR2 FQGNSA, per germline. CDR3 length: 13 residues. The germline V and J ends were trimmed by 8 bases and 8 bases, with 15 bases remaining between them. DNA for the CDR3: TGTGCCAGCCGGCCCCCCCAGGGGGAAAAACTGTTTTTT. This gives the protein CASRPPQGEKLFF.

This clone was seen only once. The chain joins TRBV6-5 to TRBJ2-5, with no clear D. The J call may not be correct, given that the DNA end is closer to TRBJ2-7. The germline V gene has CDR1 MNHEY and CDR2 SVGAGI. The CDR3 covers 11 residues. DNA for the CDR3: TGTGCCACTAGGTTCACCTACGAGCAGTACTTC. Amino acids: CATRFTYEQYF.

The chain employs TRBV6-6 and TRBJ1-1; TRBD1 aligns across 11 bases. The trim removed 5 bases at V and 10 bases at J, leaving 6 bases unmatched. In germline, CDR1 is MNHNY, CDR2 SVGAGI (reference sequence). CDR3 size: 13 residues. CDR3 residues: CASSPDRGRGAFF. The CDR3 region has the DNA TGTGCCAGCAGTCCGGACAGGGGGCGAGGAGCTTTCTTT.

This clone is labeled as medium-sized. The chain is built from TRBV28 and TRBJ2-7; 12 positions match TRBD2. Trimming at V came to 4 bases and at J to 7 bases, leaving 8 bases not matched to a gene. The germline CDR1 and CDR2 sequences are MDHEN and SYDVKM. The CDR3 covers 15 residues. CDR3 residues: CASSSLAGGREEQYF. In nucleotides, the CDR3 is TGTGCCAGCAGTTCGCTAGCGGGGGGGCGTGAAGAGCAGTACTTC.

This clone was seen a few times. The V gene is TRBV29-1, the J gene TRBJ2-5; tentatively, D is TRBD2 (7 bases). Germline CDR1 and CDR2: SQVTM and ANQGSEA. V shed 6 bases and J shed 2 bases, with 13 bases lying between them. The CDR3 is 13 amino acids. In DNA, the CDR3 is TGCAGCGTCCAGAGGGGGGGTCAAGAGACCCAGTACTTC. It encodes CSVQRGGQETQYF.

The chain combines TRBV11-3 with TRBJ2-3; 7 bases align to TRBD1. The CDR3 consists of 15 residues. V lost 3 bases, J lost 2 bases, and 5 bases stayed unmatched. Germline loops: CDR1 SGHNT, CDR2 YENEEA. The CDR3 protein is CASSFRQGYTDTQYF. DNA of the CDR3: TGTGCCAGCAGCTTCCGACAGGGTTACACAGATACGCAGTATTTT.

In its sample, this clone was seen a few times. The gene calls are TRBV20-1 and TRBJ2-7; D is possibly TRBD1 (6 bases). The CDR3 loop spans 11 amino acids. CDR1 is DFQATT and CDR2 is SNEGSKA in the germline V gene (reference sequence). V lost 4 bases and J lost 3, with 7 bases in between. The CDR3 sequence: CSAKTGYEQYF. The CDR3 nucleotides are TGCAGTGCTAAGACAGGCTACGAGCAGTACTTC.

The genes are TRBV7-2 and TRBJ2-3, with TRBD2 matching over 7 bases. This CDR3 region has 17 residues. CDR1 is SGHTA and CDR2 is FQGNSA in the germline V gene. V lost 2 bases to trimming and J lost 2 bases; unmatched junction nucleotides: 10. CDR3 sequence reads: CASSLRASSGPTDTQYF. The CDR3 bases are TGTGCCAGCAGCTTACGCGCCTCTAGCGGACCCACAGATACGCAGTATTTT.

The chain carries TRBV5-1 and TRBJ2-2; D is ambiguous. There are 14 residues in the CDR3. The germline V and J ends were trimmed by 6 bases and 3 bases, with 12 bases remaining between them. Germline V gene lookup returns CDR1 SGHRS and CDR2 YFSETQ. The CDR3 DNA sequence: TGCGCCAGCACCCGAGGTGGCGACACCGGGGAGCTGTTTTTT. It translates to CASTRGGDTGELFF. Full variable domain (remainder filled in from reference TRBV5-1 and TRBJ2-2): KAGVTQTPRYLIKTRGQQVTLSCSPISGHRSVSWYQQTPGQGLQFLFEYFSETQRNKGNFPGRFSGRQFSNSRSEMNVSTLELGDSALYLCASTRGGDTGELFFGEGSRLTVL.

Only a few counts were recorded for this clone. CDR3 nucleotide sequence: TGTGCCAGCAGCTTAGAAACTAATACGCAGTATTTT. Protein: CASSLETNTQYF. The chain combines TRBV7-9 with TRBJ2-3; D unresolved. The CDR3 totals 12 residues. With 1 base removed from V and 7 bases from J, the gap between germline ends came to 6 bases. Germline loops: CDR1 SEHNR, CDR2 FQNEAQ (reference sequence).